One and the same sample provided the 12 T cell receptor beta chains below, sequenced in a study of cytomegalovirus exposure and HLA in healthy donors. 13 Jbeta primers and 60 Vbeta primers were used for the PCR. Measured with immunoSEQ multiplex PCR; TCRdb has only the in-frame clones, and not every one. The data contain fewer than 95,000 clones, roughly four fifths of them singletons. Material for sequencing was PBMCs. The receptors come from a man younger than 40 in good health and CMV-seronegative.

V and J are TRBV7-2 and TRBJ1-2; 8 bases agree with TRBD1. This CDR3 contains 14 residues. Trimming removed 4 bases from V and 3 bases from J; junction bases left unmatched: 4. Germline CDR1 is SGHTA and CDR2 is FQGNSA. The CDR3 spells CASSSRQGHYGYTF. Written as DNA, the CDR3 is TGTGCCAGCAGCTCACGACAGGGGCACTATGGCTACACCTTC.

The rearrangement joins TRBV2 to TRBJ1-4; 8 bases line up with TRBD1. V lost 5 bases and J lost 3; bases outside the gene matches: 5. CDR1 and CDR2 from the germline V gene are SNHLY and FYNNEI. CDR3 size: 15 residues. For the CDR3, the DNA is TGTGCCAGCAGTCCCAGGGGGCTAGCTAATGAAAAACTGTTTTTT. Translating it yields CASSPRGLANEKLFF. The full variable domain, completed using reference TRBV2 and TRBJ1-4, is EPEVTQTPSHQVTQMGQEVILRCVPISNHLYFYWYRQILGQKVEFLVSFYNNEISEKSEIFDDQFSVERPDGSNFTLKIRSTKLEDSAMYFCASSPRGLANEKLFFGSGTQLSVL.

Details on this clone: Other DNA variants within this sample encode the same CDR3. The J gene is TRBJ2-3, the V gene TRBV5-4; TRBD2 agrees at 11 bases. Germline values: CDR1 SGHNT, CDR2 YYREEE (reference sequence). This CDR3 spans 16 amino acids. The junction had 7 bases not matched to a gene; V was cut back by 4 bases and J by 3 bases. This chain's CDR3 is CASSGTSGGSTDTQYF. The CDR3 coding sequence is TGTGCCAGCAGCGGGACTAGCGGAGGAAGTACAGATACGCAGTATTTT.

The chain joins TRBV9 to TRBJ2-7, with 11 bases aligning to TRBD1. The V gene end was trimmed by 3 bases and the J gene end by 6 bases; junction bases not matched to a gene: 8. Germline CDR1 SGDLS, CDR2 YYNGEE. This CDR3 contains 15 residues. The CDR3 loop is CASSALTGTGGEQYF. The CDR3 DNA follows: TGTGCCAGCAGCGCTTTAACCGGGACAGGGGGCGAGCAGTACTTC.

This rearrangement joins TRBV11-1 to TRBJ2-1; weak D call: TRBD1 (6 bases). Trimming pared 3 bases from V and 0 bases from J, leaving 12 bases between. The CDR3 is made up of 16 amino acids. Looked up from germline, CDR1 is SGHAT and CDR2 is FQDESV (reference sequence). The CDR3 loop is CASSLLDSSSYNEQFF. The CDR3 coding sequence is TGTGCCAGCAGCTTGCTGGACAGCAGCTCCTACAATGAGCAGTTCTTC. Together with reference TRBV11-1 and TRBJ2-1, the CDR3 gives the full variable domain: EAEVAQSPRYKITEKSQAVAFWCDPISGHATLYWYRQILGQGPELLVQFQDESVVDDSQLPKDRFSAERLKGVDSTLKIQPAELGDSAMYLCASSLLDSSSYNEQFFGPGTRLTVL.

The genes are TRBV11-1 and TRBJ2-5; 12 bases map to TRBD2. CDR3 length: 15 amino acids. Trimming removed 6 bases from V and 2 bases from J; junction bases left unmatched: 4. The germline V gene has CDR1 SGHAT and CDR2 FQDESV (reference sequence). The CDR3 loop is CASSLTSGGQETQYF. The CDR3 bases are TGTGCCAGCAGTCTGACTAGCGGGGGACAAGAGACCCAGTACTTC. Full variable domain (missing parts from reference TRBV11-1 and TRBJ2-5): EAEVAQSPRYKITEKSQAVAFWCDPISGHATLYWYRQILGQGPELLVQFQDESVVDDSQLPKDRFSAERLKGVDSTLKIQPAELGDSAMYLCASSLTSGGQETQYFGPGTRLLVL.

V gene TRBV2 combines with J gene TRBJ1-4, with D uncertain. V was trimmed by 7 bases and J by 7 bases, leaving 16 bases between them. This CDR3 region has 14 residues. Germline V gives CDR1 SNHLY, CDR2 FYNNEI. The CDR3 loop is CASMQEGGGEKLFF. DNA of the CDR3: TGTGCCAGCATGCAGGAGGGAGGAGGTGAAAAACTGTTTTTT.

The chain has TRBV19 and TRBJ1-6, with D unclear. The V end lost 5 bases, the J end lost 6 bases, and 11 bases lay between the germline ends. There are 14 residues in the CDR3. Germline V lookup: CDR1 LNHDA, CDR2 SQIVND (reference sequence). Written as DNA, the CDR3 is TGTGCCAGTAGTGACTTTTCAAGTAATTCACCCCTCCACTTT. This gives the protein CASSDFSSNSPLHF.

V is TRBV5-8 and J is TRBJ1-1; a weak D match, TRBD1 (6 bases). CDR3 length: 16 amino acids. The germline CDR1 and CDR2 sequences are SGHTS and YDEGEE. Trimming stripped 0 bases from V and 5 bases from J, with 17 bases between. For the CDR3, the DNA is TGTGCCAGCAGCTTGGGAATTACAGGGATCGGTACTGAAGCTTTCTTT. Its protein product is CASSLGITGIGTEAFF.

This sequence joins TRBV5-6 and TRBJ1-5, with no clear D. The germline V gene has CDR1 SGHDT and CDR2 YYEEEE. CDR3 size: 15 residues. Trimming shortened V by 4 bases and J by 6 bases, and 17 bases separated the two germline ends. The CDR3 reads CASSPSPGTGQPQHF. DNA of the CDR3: TGTGCCAGCAGCCCGAGTCCGGGAACTGGTCAGCCCCAGCATTTT.

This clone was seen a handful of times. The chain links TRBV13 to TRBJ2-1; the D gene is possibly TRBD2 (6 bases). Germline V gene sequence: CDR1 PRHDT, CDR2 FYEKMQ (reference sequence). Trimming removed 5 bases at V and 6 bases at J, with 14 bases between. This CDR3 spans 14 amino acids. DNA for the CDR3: TGTGCCAGCAGCGGGGGACTCACAAGCAATGAGCAGTTCTTC. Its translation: CASSGGLTSNEQFF.

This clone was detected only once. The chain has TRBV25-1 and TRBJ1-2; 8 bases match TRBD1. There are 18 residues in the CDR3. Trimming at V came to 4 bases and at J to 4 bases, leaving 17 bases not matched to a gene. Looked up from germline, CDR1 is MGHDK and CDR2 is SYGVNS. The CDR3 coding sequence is TGTGCCAGCAGTGGGGTACTAAGACGCAAGGACAGGGTCTATGGCTACACCTTC. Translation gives CASSGVLRRKDRVYGYTF.